This entry concerns a single T cell receptor beta chain. In the original analysis: Researchers report that nucleated cell counts were estimated from reference gene primer amplification. Produced via immunoSEQ multiplex PCR; TCRdb's table is partial and in-frame only. V and J calls and clone size are those listed in that table; D and trimming were worked out from the DNA. The sample contains 200,000 or so clones, around 85% of which appear only once. The sample belongs to a study of blood T cell repertoires in COVID-19. The wider study: From the United States, Italy and Spain came samples of acute and convalescent COVID-19.

CDR1 is SGHTA and CDR2 is FQGNSA in the germline V gene. Trimming at V came to 1 base and at J to 3 bases, leaving 0 bases not matched to a gene. This CDR3 is built from 14 residues. The V and J genes are TRBV7-2 and TRBJ2-3; 8 bases fit TRBD1. The sample consisted of peripheral blood. The receptor comes from a human donor with active or convalescent COVID-19. The donor label of this sample is uncertain. CDR3 residues: CASSLDRGTDTQYF. CDR3 sequence (DNA): TGTGCCAGCAGCTTAGACAGGGGGACAGATACGCAGTATTTT.